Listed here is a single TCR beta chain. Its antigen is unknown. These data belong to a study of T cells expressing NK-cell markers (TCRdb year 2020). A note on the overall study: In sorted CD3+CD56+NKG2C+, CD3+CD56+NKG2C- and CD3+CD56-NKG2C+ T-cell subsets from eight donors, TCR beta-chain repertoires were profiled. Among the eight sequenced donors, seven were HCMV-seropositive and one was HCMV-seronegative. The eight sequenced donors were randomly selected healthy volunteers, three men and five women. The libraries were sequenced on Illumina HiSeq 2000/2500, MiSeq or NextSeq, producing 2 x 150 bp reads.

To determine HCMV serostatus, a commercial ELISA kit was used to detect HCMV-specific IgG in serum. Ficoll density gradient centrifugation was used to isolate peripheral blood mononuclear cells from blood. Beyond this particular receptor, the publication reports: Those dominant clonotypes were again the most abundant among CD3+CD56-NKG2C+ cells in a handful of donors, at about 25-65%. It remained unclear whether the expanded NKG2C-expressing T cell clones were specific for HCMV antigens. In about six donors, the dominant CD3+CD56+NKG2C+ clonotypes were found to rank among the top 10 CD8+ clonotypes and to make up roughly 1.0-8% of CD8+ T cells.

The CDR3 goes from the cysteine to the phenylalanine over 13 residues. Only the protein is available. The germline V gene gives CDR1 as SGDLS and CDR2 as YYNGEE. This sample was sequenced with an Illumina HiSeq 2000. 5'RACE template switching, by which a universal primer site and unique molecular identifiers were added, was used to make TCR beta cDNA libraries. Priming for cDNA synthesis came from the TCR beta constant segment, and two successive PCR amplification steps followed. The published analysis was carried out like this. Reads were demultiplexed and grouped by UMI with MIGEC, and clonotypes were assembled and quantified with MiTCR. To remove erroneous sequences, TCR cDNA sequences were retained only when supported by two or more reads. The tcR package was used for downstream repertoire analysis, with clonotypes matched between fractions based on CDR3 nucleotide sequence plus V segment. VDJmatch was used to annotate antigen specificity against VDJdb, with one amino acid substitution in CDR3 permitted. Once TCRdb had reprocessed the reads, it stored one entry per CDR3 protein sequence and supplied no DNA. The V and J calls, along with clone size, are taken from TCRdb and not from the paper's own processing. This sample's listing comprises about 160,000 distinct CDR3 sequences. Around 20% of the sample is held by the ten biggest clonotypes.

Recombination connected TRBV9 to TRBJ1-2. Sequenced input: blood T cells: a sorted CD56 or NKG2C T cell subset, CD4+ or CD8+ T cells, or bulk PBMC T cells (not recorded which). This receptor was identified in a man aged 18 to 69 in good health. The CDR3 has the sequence CASSSGGYYGYTF.